The TCR beta chain under discussion was sequenced for a study of response to subunit inactivated influenza vaccine. Study findings and constraints: Few new T cells, the authors suggested, are recruited by each seasonal influenza vaccination.

TCRdb re-analysed the RT-PCR reads in MiXCR, keeping a single row per CDR3 protein. Seen here are some 800,000 distinct CDR3 sequences, 21% observed once, and the top ten hold roughly 10%. The CDR3 runs 14 residues. V lost 2 bases, J lost 0 bases, and 10 bases lay in between. CDR1 is DFQATT and CDR2 is SNEGSKA in the germline V gene (reference sequence). For this clonotype: The antigen remains undetermined.

The genes are TRBV20-1 and TRBJ2-5, with unresolved D. The input for sequencing was PBMCs from blood, taken about 5 days after vaccination. The TCR sequence derives from a man in his fifties who received an inactivated influenza vaccine. The CDR3 DNA reads as TGCAGTGCTAGATTGACTTCGGACCAAGAGACCCAGTACTTC. Protein sequence: CSARLTSDQETQYF.